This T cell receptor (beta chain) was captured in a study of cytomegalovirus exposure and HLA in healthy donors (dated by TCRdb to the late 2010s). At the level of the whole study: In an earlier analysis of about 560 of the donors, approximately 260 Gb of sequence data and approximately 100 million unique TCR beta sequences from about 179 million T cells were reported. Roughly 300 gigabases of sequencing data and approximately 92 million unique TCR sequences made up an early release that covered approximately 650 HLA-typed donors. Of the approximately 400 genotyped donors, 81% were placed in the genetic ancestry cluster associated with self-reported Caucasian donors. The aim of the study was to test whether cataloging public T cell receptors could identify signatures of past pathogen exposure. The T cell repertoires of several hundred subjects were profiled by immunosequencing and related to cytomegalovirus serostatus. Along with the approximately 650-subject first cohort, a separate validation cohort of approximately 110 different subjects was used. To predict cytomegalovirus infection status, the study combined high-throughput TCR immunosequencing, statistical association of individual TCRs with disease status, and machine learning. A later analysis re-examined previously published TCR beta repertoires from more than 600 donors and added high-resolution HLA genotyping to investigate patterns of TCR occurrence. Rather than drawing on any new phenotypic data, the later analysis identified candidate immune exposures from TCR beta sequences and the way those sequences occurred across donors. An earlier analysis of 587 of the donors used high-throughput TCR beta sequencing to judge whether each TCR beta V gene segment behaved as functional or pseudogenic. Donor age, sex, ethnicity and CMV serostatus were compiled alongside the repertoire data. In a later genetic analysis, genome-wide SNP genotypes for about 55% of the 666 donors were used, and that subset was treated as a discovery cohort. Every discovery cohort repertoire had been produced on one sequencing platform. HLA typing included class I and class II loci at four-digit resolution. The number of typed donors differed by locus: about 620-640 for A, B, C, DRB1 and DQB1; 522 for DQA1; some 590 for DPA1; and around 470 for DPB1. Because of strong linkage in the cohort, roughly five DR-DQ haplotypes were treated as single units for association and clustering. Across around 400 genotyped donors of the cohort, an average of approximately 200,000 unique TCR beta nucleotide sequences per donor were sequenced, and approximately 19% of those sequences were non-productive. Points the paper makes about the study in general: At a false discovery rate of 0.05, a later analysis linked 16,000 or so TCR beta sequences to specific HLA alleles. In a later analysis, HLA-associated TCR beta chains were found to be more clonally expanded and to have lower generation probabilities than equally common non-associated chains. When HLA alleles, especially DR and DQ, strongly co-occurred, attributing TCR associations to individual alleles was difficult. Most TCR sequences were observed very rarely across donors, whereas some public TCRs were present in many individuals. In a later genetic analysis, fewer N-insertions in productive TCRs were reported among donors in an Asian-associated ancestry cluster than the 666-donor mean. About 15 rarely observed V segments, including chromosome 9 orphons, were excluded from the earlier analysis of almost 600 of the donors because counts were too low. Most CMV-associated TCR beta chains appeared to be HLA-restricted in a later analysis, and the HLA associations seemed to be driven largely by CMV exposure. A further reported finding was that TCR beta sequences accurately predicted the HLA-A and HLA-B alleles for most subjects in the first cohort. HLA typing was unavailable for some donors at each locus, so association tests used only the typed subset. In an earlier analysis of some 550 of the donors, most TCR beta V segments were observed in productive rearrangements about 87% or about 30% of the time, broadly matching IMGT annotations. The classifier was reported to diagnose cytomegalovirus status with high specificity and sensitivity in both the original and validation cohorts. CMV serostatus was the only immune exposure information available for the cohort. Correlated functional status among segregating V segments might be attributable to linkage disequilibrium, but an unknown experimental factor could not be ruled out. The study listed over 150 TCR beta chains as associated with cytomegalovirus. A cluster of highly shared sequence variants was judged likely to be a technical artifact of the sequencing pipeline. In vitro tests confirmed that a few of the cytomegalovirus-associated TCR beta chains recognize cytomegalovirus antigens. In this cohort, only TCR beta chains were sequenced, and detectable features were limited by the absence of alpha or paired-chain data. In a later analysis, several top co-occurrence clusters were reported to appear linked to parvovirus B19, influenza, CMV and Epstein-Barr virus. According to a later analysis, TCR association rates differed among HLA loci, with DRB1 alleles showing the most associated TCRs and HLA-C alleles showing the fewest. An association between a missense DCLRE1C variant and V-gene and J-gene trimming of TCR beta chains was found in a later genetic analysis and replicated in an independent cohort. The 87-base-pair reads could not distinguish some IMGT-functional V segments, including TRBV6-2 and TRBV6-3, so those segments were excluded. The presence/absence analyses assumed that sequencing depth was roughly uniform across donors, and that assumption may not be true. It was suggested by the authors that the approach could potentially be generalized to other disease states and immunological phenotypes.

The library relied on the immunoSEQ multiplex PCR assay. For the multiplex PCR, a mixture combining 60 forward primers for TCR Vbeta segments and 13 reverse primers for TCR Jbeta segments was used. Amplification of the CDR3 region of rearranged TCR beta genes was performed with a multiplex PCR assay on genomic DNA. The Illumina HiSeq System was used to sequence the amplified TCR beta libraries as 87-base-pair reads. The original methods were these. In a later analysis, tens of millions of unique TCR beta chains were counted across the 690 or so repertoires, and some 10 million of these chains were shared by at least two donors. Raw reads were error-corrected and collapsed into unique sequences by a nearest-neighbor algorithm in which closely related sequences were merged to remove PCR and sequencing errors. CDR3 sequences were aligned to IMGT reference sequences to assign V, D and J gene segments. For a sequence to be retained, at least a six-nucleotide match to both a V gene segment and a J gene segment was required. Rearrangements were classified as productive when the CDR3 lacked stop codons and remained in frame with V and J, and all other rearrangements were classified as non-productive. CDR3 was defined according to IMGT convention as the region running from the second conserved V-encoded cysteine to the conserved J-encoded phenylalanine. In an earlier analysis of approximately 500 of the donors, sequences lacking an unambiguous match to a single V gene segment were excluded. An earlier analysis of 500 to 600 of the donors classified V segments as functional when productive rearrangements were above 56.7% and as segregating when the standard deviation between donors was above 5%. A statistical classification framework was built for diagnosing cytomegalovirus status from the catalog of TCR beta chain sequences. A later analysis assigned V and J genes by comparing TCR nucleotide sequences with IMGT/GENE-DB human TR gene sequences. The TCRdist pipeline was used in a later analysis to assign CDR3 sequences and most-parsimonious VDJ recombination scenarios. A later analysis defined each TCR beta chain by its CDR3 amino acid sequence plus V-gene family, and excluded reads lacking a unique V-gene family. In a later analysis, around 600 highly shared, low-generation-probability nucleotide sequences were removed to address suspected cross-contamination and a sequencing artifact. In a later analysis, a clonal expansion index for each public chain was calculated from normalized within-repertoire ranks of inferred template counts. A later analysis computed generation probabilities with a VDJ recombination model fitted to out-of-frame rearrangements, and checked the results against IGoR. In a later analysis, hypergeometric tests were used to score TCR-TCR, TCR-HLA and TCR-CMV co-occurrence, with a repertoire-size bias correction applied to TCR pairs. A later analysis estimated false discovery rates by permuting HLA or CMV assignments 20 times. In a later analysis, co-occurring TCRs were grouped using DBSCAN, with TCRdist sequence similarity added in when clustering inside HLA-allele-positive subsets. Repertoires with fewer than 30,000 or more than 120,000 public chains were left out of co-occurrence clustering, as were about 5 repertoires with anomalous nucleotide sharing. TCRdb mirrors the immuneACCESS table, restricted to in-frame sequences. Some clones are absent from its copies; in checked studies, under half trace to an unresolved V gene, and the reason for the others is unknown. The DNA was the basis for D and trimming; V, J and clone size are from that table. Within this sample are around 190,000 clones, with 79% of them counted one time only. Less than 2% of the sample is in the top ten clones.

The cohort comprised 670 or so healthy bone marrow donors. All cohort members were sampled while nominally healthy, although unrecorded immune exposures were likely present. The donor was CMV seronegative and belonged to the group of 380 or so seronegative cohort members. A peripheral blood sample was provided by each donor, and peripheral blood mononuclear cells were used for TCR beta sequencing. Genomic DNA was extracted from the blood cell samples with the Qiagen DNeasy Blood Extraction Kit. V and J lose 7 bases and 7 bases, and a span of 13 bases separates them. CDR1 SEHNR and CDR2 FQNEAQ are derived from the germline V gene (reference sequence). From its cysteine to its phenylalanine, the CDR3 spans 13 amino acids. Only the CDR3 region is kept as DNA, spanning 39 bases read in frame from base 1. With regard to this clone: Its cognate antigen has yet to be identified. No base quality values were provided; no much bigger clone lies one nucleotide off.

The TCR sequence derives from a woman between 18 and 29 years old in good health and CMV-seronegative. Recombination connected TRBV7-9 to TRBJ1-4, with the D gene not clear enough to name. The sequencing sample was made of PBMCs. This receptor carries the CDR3 CASTPVVVEKLFF. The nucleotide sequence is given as TGTGCCAGCACCCCGGTGGTAGTTGAAAAACTGTTTTTT. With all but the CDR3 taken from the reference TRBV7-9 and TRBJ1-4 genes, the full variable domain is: DTGVSQNPRHKITKRGQNVTFRCDPISEHNRLYWYRQTLGQGPEFLTYFQNEAQLEKSRLLSDRFSAERPKGSFSTLEIQRTEQGDSAMYLCASTPVVVEKLFFGSGTQLSVL.